These T cell receptor beta chains were read from a single sample in a study of shared clonotypes between healthy human individuals. Using immunoSEQ multiplex PCR, the repertoire was profiled, and TCRdb retains in-frame clones only, with some absent. The sample shows some 2.1 million clones, approximately 92% of them seen only once. Sequencing used naive CD8+ T cells from PBMCs. The source is a man younger than 35 in good health. Some clones in this sample may be carry-over from other donors' samples. Each CDR3 is given with its conserved first and last residue. A D gene is named only where the DNA matches it firmly. The listing skips clone size in some rows; elsewhere it reads once, few, many or a size class.

j_gene: TRBJ2-7
d_gene: NA
abundance: NA
v_gene: TRBV18
CDR3aa: CASSQPDGYEQYF
CDR3nt: TGTGCCAGCTCACAACCCGACGGATACGAGCAGTACTTC

j_gene: TRBJ1-5
d_gene: NA
abundance: NA
v_gene: TRBV11-2
CDR3aa: CASSLDYSLNQPQHF
CDR3nt: TGTGCCAGCAGCCTAGATTACAGTCTCAATCAGCCCCAGCATTTT

j_gene: TRBJ1-2
d_gene: NA
abundance: NA
v_gene: TRBV28
CDR3aa: CASSLSGTVYGYTF
CDR3nt: TGTGCCAGCAGTTTATCTGGGACGGTCTATGGCTACACCTTC

j_gene: TRBJ2-7
d_gene: NA
abundance: NA
v_gene: TRBV25-1
CDR3aa: CASKGYEQYF
CDR3nt: TGTGCCAGCAAAGGTTACGAGCAGTACTTC

j_gene: TRBJ1-1
d_gene: NA
abundance: NA
v_gene: TRBV5-5
CDR3aa: CASSLDGGGVNTEAFF
CDR3nt: TGTGCCAGCAGCTTGGATGGGGGTGGCGTGAACACTGAAGCTTTCTTT

j_gene: TRBJ2-7
d_gene: NA
abundance: NA
v_gene: TRBV28
CDR3aa: CASSVAAYEQYF
CDR3nt: TGTGCCAGCAGCGTGGCCGCGTACGAGCAGTACTTC

j_gene: TRBJ2-1
d_gene: NA
abundance: NA
v_gene: TRBV9
CDR3aa: CASSVGRSSEQFF
CDR3nt: TGTGCCAGCAGCGTGGGGCGTAGTTCTGAGCAGTTCTTC

j_gene: TRBJ2-1
d_gene: TRBD1
abundance: NA
v_gene: TRBV5-4
CDR3aa: CASSLDRGYNEQFF
CDR3nt: TGTGCCAGCAGCTTGGACAGGGGGTACAATGAGCAGTTCTTC

j_gene: TRBJ2-7
d_gene: TRBD1
abundance: NA
v_gene: TRBV4-1
CDR3aa: CASSQVGGQGEQYF
CDR3nt: TGCGCCAGCAGCCAGGTTGGGGGACAGGGCGAGCAGTACTTC

j_gene: TRBJ1-2
d_gene: NA
abundance: NA
v_gene: TRBV5-4
CDR3aa: CASSSEGYGYTF
CDR3nt: TGTGCCAGCAGCTCGGAAGGCTATGGCTACACCTTC

j_gene: TRBJ1-5
d_gene: NA
abundance: few
v_gene: TRBV7-9
CDR3aa: CASSLGQLGQPQHF
CDR3nt: TGTGCCAGCAGCTTAGGACAGCTTGGTCAGCCCCAGCATTTT

j_gene: TRBJ2-5
d_gene: NA
abundance: NA
v_gene: TRBV25-1
CDR3aa: CASSESVEVPQTQYF
CDR3nt: TGTGCCAGCAGTGAATCCGTTGAGGTCCCCCAGACCCAGTACTTC

j_gene: TRBJ2-2
d_gene: NA
abundance: NA
v_gene: TRBV9
CDR3aa: CASSVTNTGELFF
CDR3nt: TGTGCCAGCAGCGTGACGAACACCGGGGAGCTGTTTTTT

j_gene: TRBJ2-5
d_gene: TRBD2
abundance: NA
v_gene: TRBV4-1
CDR3aa: CASSQPAGAGETQYF
CDR3nt: TGCGCCAGCAGCCAACCCGCTGGAGCGGGGGAGACCCAGTACTTC

j_gene: TRBJ2-2
d_gene: NA
abundance: NA
v_gene: TRBV30
CDR3aa: CAWSAPIRERELFF
CDR3nt: TGTGCCTGGTCGGCCCCTATTCGGGAGCGGGAGCTGTTTTTT

j_gene: TRBJ1-2
d_gene: TRBD1
abundance: NA
v_gene: TRBV6-5
CDR3aa: CASRYAGQGQDGYTF
CDR3nt: TGTGCCAGCAGATACGCGGGACAGGGTCAAGATGGCTACACCTTC

j_gene: TRBJ2-1
d_gene: NA
abundance: NA
v_gene: TRBV6-1
CDR3aa: CASFDYNEQFF
CDR3nt: TGTGCCAGCTTTGACTACAATGAGCAGTTCTTC

j_gene: TRBJ1-1
d_gene: NA
abundance: NA
v_gene: TRBV9
CDR3aa: CASSAMTGEYLNTEAFF
CDR3nt: TGTGCCAGCAGCGCGATGACGGGGGAATATCTGAACACTGAAGCTTTCTTT

j_gene: TRBJ1-5
d_gene: NA
abundance: NA
v_gene: TRBV4-1
CDR3aa: CASSQVGSRTINQPQHF
CDR3nt: TGCGCCAGCAGCCAAGTAGGGTCCAGGACCATAAATCAGCCCCAGCATTTT

j_gene: TRBJ2-2
d_gene: NA
abundance: NA
v_gene: TRBV4-2
CDR3aa: CASSQVGDTGELFF
CDR3nt: TGTGCCAGCAGCCAAGTCGGGGATACCGGGGAGCTGTTTTTT

j_gene: TRBJ2-7
d_gene: NA
abundance: NA
v_gene: TRBV5-4
CDR3aa: CASSLGQGPFYEQYF
CDR3nt: TGTGCCAGCAGCTTGGGTCAAGGGCCCTTCTACGAGCAGTACTTC

j_gene: TRBJ2-7
d_gene: NA
abundance: NA
v_gene: TRBV4-1
CDR3aa: CASSQDGGKVSYEQYF
CDR3nt: TGCGCCAGCAGCCAAGATGGAGGGAAGGTATCCTACGAGCAGTACTTC

j_gene: TRBJ2-1
d_gene: NA
abundance: NA
v_gene: TRBV7-9
CDR3aa: CASSYPGRWNEQFF
CDR3nt: TGTGCCAGCAGCTACCCGGGGCGATGGAATGAGCAGTTCTTC

j_gene: TRBJ2-5
d_gene: NA
abundance: NA
v_gene: TRBV5-6
CDR3aa: CASSLLEETQYF
CDR3nt: TGTGCCAGCAGCTTGCTGGAGGAGACCCAGTACTTC

j_gene: TRBJ1-4
d_gene: NA
abundance: NA
v_gene: TRBV6-6
CDR3aa: CASRWGEREKLFF
CDR3nt: TGTGCCAGCAGATGGGGCGAGCGTGAAAAACTGTTTTTT

j_gene: TRBJ2-7
d_gene: NA
abundance: NA
v_gene: TRBV5-1
CDR3aa: CASSLGPFGASSSYEQYF
CDR3nt: TGCGCCAGCAGCTTGGGGCCCTTTGGCGCGTCGAGCTCCTACGAGCAGTACTTC

j_gene: TRBJ1-4
d_gene: NA
abundance: NA
v_gene: TRBV30
CDR3aa: CAWSVREGEKLFF
CDR3nt: TGTGCCTGGAGTGTTCGGGAGGGTGAAAAACTGTTTTTT

j_gene: TRBJ2-4
d_gene: NA
abundance: NA
v_gene: TRBV7-3
CDR3aa: CASSLERAAKNIQYF
CDR3nt: TGTGCCAGCAGCTTAGAACGGGCGGCCAAAAACATTCAGTACTTC

j_gene: TRBJ2-1
d_gene: TRBD2
abundance: NA
v_gene: TRBV7-8
CDR3aa: CASSSGAGDPIDNEQFF
CDR3nt: TGTGCCAGCAGCTCGGGAGCGGGGGACCCCATCGACAATGAGCAGTTCTTC

j_gene: TRBJ1-2
d_gene: NA
abundance: NA
v_gene: TRBV4-2
CDR3aa: CATRLGLYGYTF
CDR3nt: TGTGCCACCCGTTTAGGTCTTTATGGCTACACCTTC

j_gene: TRBJ2-7
d_gene: NA
abundance: NA
v_gene: TRBV4-2
CDR3aa: CASSNARGAAYEQYF
CDR3nt: TGTGCCAGCAGTAACGCCAGGGGAGCGGCCTACGAGCAGTACTTC

j_gene: TRBJ2-3
d_gene: TRBD2
abundance: NA
v_gene: TRBV2
CDR3aa: CASSDRLAGSDTQYF
CDR3nt: TGTGCCAGCAGTGATCGGCTAGCGGGGTCAGATACGCAGTATTTT

j_gene: TRBJ2-2
d_gene: TRBD2
abundance: NA
v_gene: TRBV2
CDR3aa: CASSGDYANTGELFF
CDR3nt: TGTGCCAGCAGTGGGGACTATGCGAACACCGGGGAGCTGTTTTTT

j_gene: TRBJ1-2
d_gene: NA
abundance: few
v_gene: TRBV19
CDR3aa: CASGELYGYTF
CDR3nt: TGTGCCAGCGGGGAGCTCTATGGCTACACCTTC

j_gene: TRBJ2-1
d_gene: TRBD2
abundance: NA
v_gene: TRBV7-3
CDR3aa: CASSFSGRGPYNEQFF
CDR3nt: TGTGCCAGCAGCTTTAGCGGGAGGGGACCCTACAATGAGCAGTTCTTC

j_gene: TRBJ1-2
d_gene: NA
abundance: NA
v_gene: TRBV7-9
CDR3aa: CASSSLTTPSYGYTF
CDR3nt: TGTGCCAGCAGCTCCCTGACGACACCTAGCTATGGCTACACCTTC

j_gene: TRBJ2-2
d_gene: NA
abundance: NA
v_gene: TRBV6-5
CDR3aa: CASSYGGLTELFF
CDR3nt: TGTGCCAGCAGTTACGGTGGGCTTACAGAGCTGTTTTTT

j_gene: TRBJ2-5
d_gene: TRBD2
abundance: NA
v_gene: TRBV11-2
CDR3aa: CASSVGLAEETQYF
CDR3nt: TGTGCCAGCAGCGTTGGACTAGCGGAAGAGACCCAGTACTTC

j_gene: TRBJ1-1
d_gene: NA
abundance: NA
v_gene: TRBV4-1
CDR3aa: CASSQTVEVGGTEAFF
CDR3nt: TGCGCCAGCAGCCAGACCGTAGAGGTTGGCGGCACTGAAGCTTTCTTT

j_gene: TRBJ2-2
d_gene: TRBD1
abundance: NA
v_gene: TRBV29-1
CDR3aa: CSVGQVNTGELFF
CDR3nt: TGCAGCGTAGGACAGGTCAACACCGGGGAGCTGTTTTTT

j_gene: TRBJ1-4
d_gene: NA
abundance: NA
v_gene: TRBV7-6
CDR3aa: CASTPRWGLDEKLFF
CDR3nt: TGTGCCAGCACCCCCCGGTGGGGCCTCGACGAAAAACTGTTTTTT

j_gene: TRBJ2-7
d_gene: TRBD1
abundance: NA
v_gene: TRBV29-1
CDR3aa: CSVPGQSSYEQYF
CDR3nt: TGCAGCGTCCCGGGACAGTCGTCCTACGAGCAGTACTTC

j_gene: TRBJ1-1
d_gene: NA
abundance: NA
v_gene: TRBV27
CDR3aa: CASSLFRTQNTEAFF
CDR3nt: TGTGCCAGCAGTTTATTTAGGACCCAGAACACTGAAGCTTTCTTT

j_gene: TRBJ2-5
d_gene: TRBD2
abundance: NA
v_gene: TRBV6-1
CDR3aa: CASRRAGYQETQYF
CDR3nt: TGTGCCAGCAGACGAGCGGGGTACCAAGAGACCCAGTACTTC

j_gene: TRBJ2-3
d_gene: NA
abundance: NA
v_gene: TRBV7-9
CDR3aa: CASIHSGSDTQYF
CDR3nt: TGTGCCAGCATACACAGCGGGTCAGATACGCAGTATTTT

j_gene: TRBJ2-1
d_gene: NA
abundance: NA
v_gene: TRBV19
CDR3aa: CASSMGGTNYNEQFF
CDR3nt: TGTGCCAGTAGTATGGGTGGGACGAATTACAATGAGCAGTTCTTC